These 17 T cell receptor beta chains originate from one sample sequenced in a study of blood T cell repertoires in COVID-19. The assay was immunoSEQ multiplex PCR, and TCRdb's table has in-frame clones only and misses some. The sample holds about 100,000 clones; 85% to 90% are singletons and the top ten take approximately 5.3%. The sample was peripheral blood. These receptors all come from a human donor in a cohort sampled during active COVID-19.

The chain uses TRBV19 and TRBJ2-1; 15 nucleotides match TRBD2. The CDR3 covers 24 residues. Germline loops: CDR1 LNHDA, CDR2 SQIVND (reference sequence). V trimming: 1 base; J trimming: 0 bases; junction bases outside the gene matches: 19. The CDR3 nucleotides read TGTGCCAGTAGTATAGGGTGGTGGAGAACCGGGACTAGCGGGAGGCCTAGCTCCTACAATGAGCAGTTCTTC. Translating it yields CASSIGWWRTGTSGRPSSYNEQFF.

The J gene is TRBJ2-3, the V gene TRBV27; 12 bases line up with TRBD2. V was clipped by 5 bases and J by 6 bases; unmatched bases: 15. From germline, CDR1 is MNHEY and CDR2 SMNVEV (reference sequence). The CDR3 spans 18 residues. The CDR3 DNA reads as TGTGCCAGCAGTCCCGTAGGACTAGCGGGAAGTGTGAGGGATACGCAGTATTTT. This translates into CASSPVGLAGSVRDTQYF.

The gene calls are TRBV4-3 and TRBJ2-7, with D hard to call. V was pared by 1 base and J by 2 bases, with 9 bases between. The germline gives CDR1 LGHNA, CDR2 YSLEER. The CDR3 covers 14 residues. The CDR3 spells CASSQGSIPYEQYF. CDR3 in DNA: TGCGCCAGCAGCCAAGGTTCTATCCCCTACGAGCAGTACTTC.

The rearrangement links TRBV3-1 (or the pseudogene TRBV3-2) to TRBJ1-1; a possible D gene is TRBD1 (6 bases). The CDR3 sequence is 15 residues long. Germline V gene lookup returns CDR1 LGHDT and CDR2 YNNKEL (reference sequence). The V end lost 7 bases, the J end lost 4 bases, and 19 bases lay between the germline ends. This CDR3 is CASTELPRGSTEAFF. The CDR3 nucleotides are TGTGCCAGCACCGAGCTCCCCAGGGGTAGCACTGAAGCTTTCTTT.

The chain links TRBV3-1 (or the pseudogene TRBV3-2) to TRBJ2-3, with 12 bases aligning to TRBD2. The length of the CDR3 is 15 residues. The germline CDR1 and CDR2 sequences are LGHDT and YNNKEL (reference sequence). With V trimmed by 1 base and J by 6 bases, 2 bases remained unmatched. Here the CDR3 reads CASSQGTSGIDTQYF. The CDR3 nucleotides are TGTGCCAGCAGCCAAGGGACTAGCGGGATTGATACGCAGTATTTT.

The chain couples TRBV5-6 to TRBJ2-5, with D maybe TRBD1 (7 bases). V was pared by 4 bases and J by 9 bases, with 34 bases between. The CDR3 has 19 amino acids. Germline V CDR1 and CDR2: SGHDT, YYEEEE. The CDR3 sequence is CASSPRQGTSLRGPTSQYF. CDR3 in DNA: TGTGCCAGCAGCCCAAGACAGGGAACTAGCCTCAGGGGTCCGACTTCCCAGTACTTC.

The V gene is TRBV7-3, the J gene TRBJ2-1, with TRBD2 matching 10 bases. Trimming removed 2 bases from V and 4 bases from J; junction bases left unmatched: 2. This CDR3 comprises 15 residues. Germline assignment: CDR1 SGHTA and CDR2 FQGTGA. The CDR3 region is CASSLFSGGYNEQFF. Here the CDR3 DNA reads TGTGCCAGCAGCTTATTTAGCGGGGGGTACAATGAGCAGTTCTTC.

For this clone: The sample carries other DNA sequences with the same CDR3. The chain uses TRBV5-1 and TRBJ1-1, with D possibly TRBD1 on 6 matching bases. Germline lookup yields CDR1 SGHRS and CDR2 YFSETQ. The V end lost 0 bases, the J end lost 1 base, and 10 bases lay between the germline ends. The CDR3 loop spans 15 amino acids. The CDR3 here is CASSLVQGSNTEAFF. The DNA of the CDR3 is TGCGCCAGCAGCTTGGTCCAGGGGTCGAACACTGAAGCTTTCTTT.

J is TRBJ2-1 and V is TRBV9; 9 nucleotides match TRBD1. Trimming removed 0 bases from V and 9 bases from J; junction bases left unmatched: 7. The germline CDR1 and CDR2 sequences are SGDLS and YYNGEE. The CDR3 runs 15 residues. The CDR3 spells CASSVASGQGTEQFF. DNA of the CDR3: TGTGCCAGCAGCGTAGCTTCGGGACAGGGAACTGAGCAGTTCTTC.

The V and J genes are TRBV18 and TRBJ2-1; 12 nucleotides align to TRBD1. J was trimmed by 5 bases and V by 4 bases; bases with no gene match: 9. Germline loops: CDR1 KGHSH, CDR2 LQKENI. The CDR3 has 17 amino acids. As DNA, the CDR3 is TGTGCCAGCTCACGGGACAGGGGGCGCATTCAGGACAATGAGCAGTTCTTC. Translated: CASSRDRGRIQDNEQFF.

The chain uses TRBV5-1 and TRBJ2-3; a weak D match, TRBD1 (5 bases). Trimming took 0 bases from V and 13 from J, leaving 18 bases between them. Germline V gene data show CDR1 as SGHRS and CDR2 as YFSETQ. The length of the CDR3 is 14 residues. The CDR3 nucleotides read TGCGCCAGCAGCTTGGGATCTCCGAGCTCACAGGAGTATTTT. This translates into CASSLGSPSSQEYF.

The chain is built from TRBV19 and TRBJ2-3; 11 nucleotides agree with TRBD2. CDR1 LNHDA and CDR2 SQIVND come from the germline V gene (reference sequence). V was pared by 4 bases and J by 2 bases, with 2 bases of the junction left unmatched. The CDR3 consists of 15 residues. This CDR3 reads CASSKTSGDTDTQYF. Here the CDR3 DNA reads TGTGCCAGTAGTAAGACTAGCGGGGACACAGATACGCAGTATTTT.

The rearrangement joins TRBV7-9 to TRBJ1-2; the D is unclear. The germline gives CDR1 SEHNR, CDR2 FQNEAQ (reference sequence). The CDR3 contains 14 residues. Trimming removed 7 bases at V and 3 bases at J, with 15 bases between. Here the CDR3 DNA reads TGTGCCAGCATCCCAGATTGGGCTTACTATGGCTACACCTTC. Residues: CASIPDWAYYGYTF.

This sequence joins TRBV7-2 and TRBJ2-7; TRBD2 matches 7 bases. The CDR3 covers 16 residues. Germline CDR1 reads SGHTA; CDR2 reads FQGNSA. J lost 1 base, V lost 5 bases, and 11 bases had no gene match. This CDR3 is CASSPFGGSFSYEQYF. The CDR3, as DNA: TGTGCCAGCAGCCCATTCGGGGGGTCCTTTTCCTACGAGCAGTACTTC. The full variable domain, completed using reference TRBV7-2 and TRBJ2-7, is GAGVSQSPSNKVTEKGKDVELRCDPISGHTALYWYRQSLGQGLEFLIYFQGNSAPDKSGLPSDRFSAERTGGSVSTLTIQRTQQEDSAVYLCASSPFGGSFSYEQYFGPGTRLTVT.

This chain joins TRBV3-1 (or the pseudogene TRBV3-2) and TRBJ1-2; a possible D gene is TRBD1 (5 bases). The V gene's germline CDR1 is LGHDT and CDR2 YNNKEL (reference sequence). The CDR3 is made up of 13 amino acids. Between the trimmed V and J ends, which lost 3 bases and 1 base, there was a span of 6 bases. CDR3 region: CASSHRVNYGYTF. CDR3 nucleotides: TGTGCCAGCAGCCACAGGGTTAACTATGGCTACACCTTC.

Written as DNA, the CDR3 is TGTGCCAGCAGTTACTCAAACGGAGGCGGGGCAAATCAGCCCCAGCATTTT. Its translation: CASSYSNGGGANQPQHF. This chain joins TRBV6-2 or TRBV6-3 and TRBJ1-5; weak D call: TRBD1 (5 bases). V was cut by 0 bases and J by 4 bases, with 16 bases left in between. Germline V lookup: CDR1 MNHEY, CDR2 SVGEGT. This CDR3 has 17 residues.

This sequence joins TRBV10-2 and TRBJ2-7, with TRBD1 matching 8 bases. The CDR3 is 16 residues long. Germline V gives CDR1 WSHSY, CDR2 SAAADI. V was pared by 4 bases and J by 3 bases, with 11 bases of the junction left unmatched. The CDR3 loop is CASSAYQGALHYEQYF. CDR3 in DNA: TGCGCCAGCAGTGCTTACCAGGGGGCTCTCCACTACGAGCAGTACTTC.